One and the same sample provided the 25 T cell receptor beta chains below, sequenced in a study of T cell responses to AZD1222 COVID-19 vaccine. Assay used: immunoSEQ multiplex PCR; TCRdb lists only in-frame clones, some missing. The profile covers approximately 200,000 clones, with more than 85% appearing a single time and approximately 3.4% taken by the ten largest. This sample comprised peripheral blood, obtained 28 days after the second AZD1222 dose. Receptor source: an adult who received the AZD1222 COVID-19 vaccine.

V is TRBV11-3 and J is TRBJ2-1; D is uncertain. CDR3 length equals 13 residues. Trimming removed 5 bases at V and 6 bases at J, with 11 bases between. Looked up from germline, CDR1 is SGHNT and CDR2 is YENEEA. CDR3 coding DNA: TGTGCCAGCAGCATATCGTACGTCAATGAGCAGTTCTTC. Residues: CASSISYVNEQFF.

The chain uses TRBV5-5 and TRBJ1-6; D may be TRBD1 (6 bases). The germline V gene has CDR1 SGHKS and CDR2 YYEKEE (reference sequence). With 2 bases removed from V and 5 bases from J, the gap between germline ends came to 11 bases. This CDR3 is built from 15 residues. The CDR3 here is CASSFTGQNNSPLHF. The CDR3 nucleotides are TGTGCCAGCAGCTTTACAGGGCAGAATAATTCACCCCTCCACTTT.

The chain recombines TRBV11-1 with TRBJ1-1; D possibly corresponds to TRBD1 (6 bases). Germline V CDR1 and CDR2: SGHAT, FQDESV (reference sequence). The V end lost 3 bases, the J end lost 5 bases, and 10 bases lay between the germline ends. The CDR3 is made up of 13 amino acids. The CDR3: CASSFEGETEAFF. CDR3 nucleotides: TGTGCCAGCAGCTTCGAGGGGGAGACTGAAGCTTTCTTT.

A few counts support this clone. The J gene is TRBJ1-3, the V gene TRBV6-5; no definite D call. Germline V gene data show CDR1 as MNHEY and CDR2 as SVGAGI. CDR3 length equals 13 residues. V dropped 6 bases and J dropped 9 bases, with 15 bases sitting between them. CDR3 bases: TGTGCCAGCAGAGAGGCCTTGGCCAGCACCATATATTTT. The encoded protein is CASREALASTIYF.

The CDR3 DNA reads as TGTGCCAGTAGTACTACCTGGTGGAACACTGAAGCTTTCTTT. This sequence encodes CASSTTWWNTEAFF. The rearrangement links TRBV19 to TRBJ1-1; no definite D call. CDR1 LNHDA and CDR2 SQIVND come from the germline V gene (reference sequence). Trimming removed 4 bases at V and 1 base at J, with 10 bases between. The CDR3 has 14 residues.

About this clone: Its ends do not fully match the called genes, so a read error is possible. The gene calls are TRBV7-9 and TRBJ1-6, with D unclear. Germline values: CDR1 SEHNR, CDR2 FQNEAQ (reference sequence). There are 8 residues in the CDR3. CDR3 coding DNA: TGTGCCAGCACCCCGAACAACTTT. Its translation: CASTPNNF. Looking up the rest from reference TRBV7-9 and TRBJ1-6 gives the full variable domain: DTGVSQNPRHKITKRGQNVTFRCDPISEHNRLYWYRQTLGQGPEFLTYFQNEAQLEKSRLLSDRFSAERPKGSFSTLEIQRTEQGDSAMYLCASTPNNFGNGTRLTVT.

This chain links TRBV18 with TRBJ1-6, with D uncertain. Germline lookup yields CDR1 KGHSH and CDR2 LQKENI. The V gene lost 3 bases and the J gene lost 6 bases, with 6 bases spanning the gap. This CDR3 has 13 amino acids. This CDR3 is CASSPDINSPLHF. CDR3 sequence (DNA): TGTGCCAGCTCACCTGACATTAATTCACCCCTCCACTTT.

The chain links TRBV28 to TRBJ2-7; D is possibly TRBD2 (6 bases). The germline V gene encodes CDR1 MDHEN and CDR2 SYDVKM. Trimming shortened V by 3 bases and J by 0 bases, and 12 bases separated the two germline ends. This CDR3 region has 15 residues. The CDR3 coding sequence is TGTGCCAGCAGTTTGAGCGGGTCGAGCTCCTACGAGCAGTACTTC. This translates into CASSLSGSSSYEQYF.

The chain couples TRBV5-1 to TRBJ2-5, with 7 bases lining up with TRBD1. Germline values: CDR1 SGHRS, CDR2 YFSETQ. J gave up 2 bases and V 2 bases, and 6 bases lay outside the gene matches. The CDR3 is 15 amino acids. The CDR3 loop reads CASSFNRGQQETQYF. CDR3 bases: TGCGCCAGCAGCTTTAACAGGGGCCAGCAAGAGACCCAGTACTTC.

This chain connects TRBV2 to TRBJ2-2; D is unresolved. The V end lost 5 bases, the J end lost 5 bases, and 3 bases lay between the germline ends. The CDR3 has 11 amino acids. From germline, CDR1 is SNHLY and CDR2 FYNNEI. CDR3 amino acids: CASSMTGELFF. CDR3 DNA sequence: TGTGCCAGCAGTATGACCGGGGAGCTGTTTTTT.

The genes are TRBV7-2 and TRBJ2-5; 10 bases align to TRBD1. The germline gives CDR1 SGHTA, CDR2 FQGNSA. Trimming removed 3 bases from V and 5 bases from J; junction bases left unmatched: 6. CDR3 length: 15 amino acids. The CDR3 spells CASSFRQGAVETQYF. As DNA, the CDR3 is TGTGCCAGCAGCTTTCGACAGGGGGCAGTGGAGACCCAGTACTTC.

This chain connects TRBV28 to TRBJ2-4; D possibly uses TRBD1 or TRBD2 (5 bases each). Trimming removed 6 bases at V and 7 bases at J, with 13 bases between. The length of the CDR3 is 13 residues. Germline V lookup: CDR1 MDHEN, CDR2 SYDVKM. CDR3 sequence: CASSNPGTNIQYF. DNA of the CDR3: TGTGCCAGCAGCAATCCCGGGACCAACATTCAGTACTTC.

This chain connects TRBV28 to TRBJ1-1; TRBD1 might be the D (5 bases). The CDR3 extends over 14 amino acids. Germline CDR1 and CDR2: MDHEN and SYDVKM. V lost 5 bases and J lost 4, with 14 bases in between. CDR3 sequence (DNA): TGTGCCAGCAGTCTGCCTCAGGGTGTCACTGAAGCTTTCTTT. Its protein product is CASSLPQGVTEAFF.

The chain has TRBV19 and TRBJ2-2, with 15 bases that match TRBD2. Germline CDR1 reads LNHDA; CDR2 reads SQIVND (reference sequence). V shed 5 bases, J shed 6 bases, and the junction held 4 bases outside the gene matches. This CDR3 is 16 amino acids long. The CDR3 nucleotides read TGTGCCAGTAGTCCCAGGACTAGCGGGAGGGCCGGGGAGCTGTTTTTT. Residues: CASSPRTSGRAGELFF.

This clone was detected once. The chain carries TRBV6-2 or TRBV6-3 and TRBJ1-2; 7 nucleotides line up with TRBD1. The V gene's germline CDR1 is MNHEY and CDR2 SVGEGT. The CDR3 is made up of 13 amino acids. V was clipped by 2 bases and J by 8 bases; unmatched bases: 5. Here the CDR3 reads CASSYPDRVGYTF. DNA of the CDR3: TGTGCCAGCAGTTACCCCGACAGGGTAGGCTACACCTTC.

The chain links TRBV5-5 to TRBJ1-6; 8 nucleotides align to TRBD1. V was pared by 1 base and J by 9 bases, with 6 bases of the junction left unmatched. The CDR3 spans 15 residues. Germline CDR1 is SGHKS and CDR2 is YYEKEE (reference sequence). The CDR3 DNA reads TGTGCCAGCAGCTTGATTTCACAGGGGGGTTCACCCCTCCACTTT. This sequence encodes CASSLISQGGSPLHF.

The CDR3, as DNA: TGTGCCAGCAGCTTAGACTACAATGAGCAGTTCTTC. Its protein product is CASSLDYNEQFF. The V gene is TRBV28, the J gene TRBJ2-1; D is undetermined. Germline V gene data show CDR1 as MDHEN and CDR2 as SYDVKM. The length of the CDR3 is 12 residues. Between the trimmed V and J ends, which lost 6 bases and 3 bases, there was a span of 6 bases.

This chain connects TRBV14 to TRBJ2-3; 9 positions match TRBD2. The CDR3 runs 16 residues. Germline CDR1 and CDR2: SGHDN and FVKESK. J lost 0 bases, V lost 4 bases, and 5 bases had no gene match. This CDR3 reads CASSPTSGASTDTQYF. The CDR3 DNA sequence: TGTGCCAGCAGCCCGACTAGCGGAGCTAGCACAGATACGCAGTATTTT.

In its sample, this clone was seen a few times. The chain links TRBV19 to TRBJ2-6; a weak D match, TRBD2 (6 bases). The CDR3 length is 14 residues. V dropped 10 bases and J dropped 3 bases, with 13 bases sitting between them. Germline loops: CDR1 LNHDA, CDR2 SQIVND (reference sequence). The CDR3 coding sequence is TGTGCCACCACGAGGGAGGTTGGGGCCAACGTCCTGACTTTC. It specifies CATTREVGANVLTF.

This chain connects TRBV5-8 to TRBJ2-7; the D gene is possibly TRBD2 (5 bases). Per germline, CDR1 SGHTS and CDR2 YDEGEE. V gave up 8 bases and J gave up 3 bases, with 15 bases separating them. The CDR3 is 13 residues long. This CDR3 reads CASTPRGVYEQYF. In DNA form, the CDR3 reads TGTGCCAGTACCCCTCGGGGAGTCTACGAGCAGTACTTC.

V and J are TRBV5-1 and TRBJ1-5; the D is unclear. Deletions cut 0 bases from V and 3 bases from J, with 7 bases between. The germline V gene encodes CDR1 SGHRS and CDR2 YFSETQ. CDR3 size: 14 residues. CDR3 residues: CASSLDGDNQPQHF. The CDR3 coding sequence is TGCGCCAGCAGCTTGGATGGCGACAATCAGCCCCAGCATTTT.

The rearrangement links TRBV29-1 to TRBJ1-2; 7 bases map to TRBD1. Trimming at V came to 2 bases and at J to 8 bases, leaving 8 bases not matched to a gene. The germline gives CDR1 SQVTM, CDR2 ANQGSEA. The CDR3 is made up of 13 amino acids. CDR3 residues: CSVERDSRLGYTF. CDR3 nucleotides: TGCAGCGTTGAACGGGACAGCCGACTCGGCTACACCTTC.

The chain is built from TRBV18 and TRBJ1-5, with TRBD1 as a possible D gene (5 bases). Germline values: CDR1 KGHSH, CDR2 LQKENI. Trimming left V 3 bases short and J 7 bases short, with 10 bases between. This CDR3 is 13 amino acids long. CDR3 sequence: CASSPPWGQPQHF. The CDR3 DNA reads TGTGCCAGCTCACCCCCTTGGGGCCAGCCCCAGCATTTT.

This sequence joins TRBV6-4 and TRBJ2-5, with 9 bases lining up with TRBD2. Germline V CDR1 and CDR2: MRHNA, SNTAGT. Losses at the gene ends were 4 bases for V and 2 bases for J; bases not matched to a gene: 8. The CDR3 has 16 residues. The CDR3 is CASSVPTTSGQETQYF. As DNA, the CDR3 is TGTGCCAGCAGTGTCCCCACCACTAGCGGGCAAGAGACCCAGTACTTC.

The V gene is TRBV6-5, the J gene TRBJ1-1, with D perhaps matching TRBD1 (6 bases). From germline, CDR1 is MNHEY and CDR2 SVGAGI. CDR3 size: 13 residues. With 11 bases removed from V and 5 bases from J, the gap between germline ends came to 18 bases. The CDR3 nucleotides read TGTGCCGGCTGGGGGGGGCTCGGGACTGAAGCTTTCTTT. Its translation is CAGWGGLGTEAFF.